A single sample is the source of the 21 T cell receptor beta chains below, sequenced in a study of OX40 agonist ivuxolimab in advanced cancers. Only in-frame clones appear in the TCRdb table, and some are missing; sequencing was by immunoSEQ multiplex PCR. Among about 31,000 clones listed, over 80% were seen once. Sequences were derived from CD4+ or CD8+ T cells sorted from blood, sampled in a trial of the OX40 agonist ivuxolimab. These receptor sequences come from an adult with an advanced solid tumor such as melanoma, head and neck, liver or kidney cancer.

This rearrangement joins TRBV29-1 to TRBJ1-2; no firm D call. V was clipped by 2 bases and J by 7 bases, with 2 bases between them. CDR3 size: 9 residues. Germline CDR1 and CDR2: SQVTM and ANQGSEA. The CDR3 nucleotides are TGCAGCGTTGAATCTGGCTACACCTTC. This encodes CSVESGYTF. The full variable domain, rest sourced from reference TRBV29-1 and TRBJ1-2, is SAVISQKPSRDICQRGTSLTIQCQVDSQVTMMFWYRQQPGQSLTLIATANQGSEATYESGFVIDKFPISRPNLTFSTLTVSNMSPEDSSIYLCSVESGYTFGSGTRLTVV.

This sequence joins TRBV19 and TRBJ1-2; 10 bases are a match to TRBD1. The germline gives CDR1 LNHDA, CDR2 SQIVND (reference sequence). The CDR3 sequence is 14 residues long. Germline trimming cut 5 bases from V and 5 bases from J; bases unmatched to any gene: 5. The CDR3 DNA reads TGTGCCAGTAGTTCCTGGACAGGGGGGTATGGCTACACCTTC. Translation gives CASSSWTGGYGYTF. Looking up the rest from reference TRBV19 and TRBJ1-2 gives the full variable domain: DGGITQSPKYLFRKEGQNVTLSCEQNLNHDAMYWYRQDPGQGLRLIYYSQIVNDFQKGDIAEGYSVSREKKESFPLTVTSAQKNPTAFYLCASSSWTGGYGYTFGSGTRLTVV.

This chain uses TRBV4-1 with TRBJ1-1; TRBD1 matches at 7 bases. Germline trimming cut 5 bases from V and 8 bases from J; bases unmatched to any gene: 11. Germline CDR1 reads MGHRA; CDR2 reads YSYEKL. The CDR3 is made up of 14 amino acids. CDR3 sequence reads: CASSSRTGGMEAFF. CDR3 bases: TGCGCCAGCAGCTCCCGGACAGGAGGGATGGAAGCTTTCTTT.

The V call is TRBV5-1, the J call TRBJ2-7; D is possibly TRBD1 or TRBD2 (5 bases each). The V gene lost 0 bases and the J gene lost 7 bases, with 11 bases spanning the gap. This CDR3 is 13 amino acids long. Per germline, CDR1 SGHRS and CDR2 YFSETQ. The CDR3 spells CASSLVGTREQYF. The CDR3 DNA reads TGCGCCAGCAGCTTGGTGGGGACCAGGGAGCAGTACTTC.

This clone was observed a single time. The gene calls are TRBV5-6 and TRBJ1-1; D remains ambiguous. Trimming took off 0 bases at V and 3 bases at J, with 15 bases between the two ends. CDR1 is SGHDT, CDR2 YYEEEE, per germline. The CDR3 loop spans 16 amino acids. CDR3: CASSLAPTKFYTEAFF. CDR3 DNA: TGTGCCAGCAGCTTGGCGCCAACCAAATTTTACACTGAAGCTTTCTTT.

The sample holds a few counts of this clone. This chain links TRBV5-1 with TRBJ2-7, with unresolved D. The V gene's germline CDR1 is SGHRS and CDR2 YFSETQ. The CDR3 length is 13 residues. V was trimmed by 0 bases and J by 7 bases, leaving 11 bases between them. CDR3 coding DNA: TGCGCCAGCAGCTTGGCACGGGTTGGGGAGCAGTACTTC. Translation: CASSLARVGEQYF.

The chain employs TRBV7-9 and TRBJ2-5; D unresolved. V was cut by 1 base and J by 5 bases, with 5 bases left in between. Germline V CDR1 and CDR2: SEHNR, FQNEAQ (reference sequence). This CDR3 is 12 amino acids long. The CDR3 DNA reads TGTGCCAGCAGCTTAGGTGCGGAGACCCAGTACTTC. Translation: CASSLGAETQYF.

The chain links TRBV5-6 to TRBJ1-6, with D maybe TRBD1 (6 bases). Germline CDR1 and CDR2: SGHDT and YYEEEE. V was shortened by 6 bases and J by 6 bases, with 19 bases between the two germline ends. This CDR3 spans 16 amino acids. CDR3 in amino acids: CASTMRTDLFNSPLHF. The DNA of the CDR3 is TGTGCCAGCACCATGAGGACAGACCTTTTTAATTCACCCCTCCACTTT.

The chain has TRBV13 and TRBJ1-4; perhaps TRBD1 as D (5 bases). Trimming removed 6 bases from V and 8 bases from J, with 19 bases in between. This CDR3 comprises 15 residues. Germline CDR1 PRHDT, CDR2 FYEKMQ (reference sequence). The CDR3: CASRDLLGGDEKLFF. The CDR3 bases are TGTGCCAGCAGGGACCTTTTGGGAGGGGACGAAAAACTGTTTTTT. Looking up the rest from reference TRBV13 and TRBJ1-4 gives the full variable domain: AAGVIQSPRHLIKEKRETATLKCYPIPRHDTVYWYQQGPGQDPQFLISFYEKMQSDKGSIPDRFSAQQFSDYHSELNMSSLELGDSALYFCASRDLLGGDEKLFFGSGTQLSVL.

V gene TRBV1 combines with J gene TRBJ1-5; TRBD1 was called by the table and not checked on the DNA. TRBV1 represents a pseudogene. The CDR3 has 16 residues. This CDR3 reads CTSSQVPDKLNQPQHF. The CDR3 nucleotides are TGCACCAGCAGCCAAGTCCCCGACAAACTCAATCAGCCCCAGCATTTT.

The rearrangement links TRBV28 to TRBJ1-3; 7 bases are a match to TRBD1. The CDR3 consists of 11 residues. V was pared by 5 bases and J by 15 bases, with 7 bases of the junction left unmatched. Germline assignment: CDR1 MDHEN and CDR2 SYDVKM. CDR3 DNA sequence: TGTGCCAGCAGTACTCCGGGACAGACATATTTT. It encodes CASSTPGQTYF. The full variable domain, in which reference TRBV28 and TRBJ1-3 provide the parts outside the CDR3, is DVKVTQSSRYLVKRTGEKVFLECVQDMDHENMFWYRQDPGLGLRLIYFSYDVKMKEKGDIPEGYSVSREKKERFSLILESASTNQTSMYLCASSTPGQTYFGEGSWLTVV.

The chain uses TRBV19 and TRBJ2-1, with D perhaps TRBD2 (6 bases). The CDR3 loop spans 16 amino acids. Germline V gene sequence: CDR1 LNHDA, CDR2 SQIVND (reference sequence). V was cut by 1 base and J by 4 bases, with 14 bases left in between. Here the CDR3 DNA reads TGTGCCAGTAGTATAGGGGATGCTAGCGTATACAATGAGCAGTTCTTC. Amino acid sequence: CASSIGDASVYNEQFF.

The chain links TRBV7-3 to TRBJ2-1; TRBD2 is a possible D gene (6 bases). This CDR3 region has 15 residues. Trimming removed 3 bases at V and 8 bases at J, with 17 bases between. Germline CDR1 reads SGHTA; CDR2 reads FQGTGA. CDR3 in amino acids: CASSLGGASADEQFF. In nucleotides, the CDR3 is TGTGCCAGCAGCTTGGGGGGAGCTTCGGCCGATGAGCAGTTCTTC.

The rearrangement uses TRBV19 and TRBJ2-1; D uncertain. CDR1 is LNHDA and CDR2 is SQIVND in the germline V gene (reference sequence). The CDR3 covers 12 residues. V lost 8 bases to trimming and J lost 8 bases, with 13 bases between them. CDR3 coding DNA: TGTGCCAGTGGGCCAGGTTTGTATGAGCAGTTCTTC. Its translation: CASGPGLYEQFF.

The chain recombines TRBV7-2 with TRBJ2-3, with D unclear. The V end lost 2 bases, the J end lost 5 bases, and 17 bases lay between the germline ends. CDR1 and CDR2 (germline): SGHTA, FQGNSA. This CDR3 region has 16 residues. The chain's CDR3 is CASSLKAARQGDTQYF. Here the CDR3 DNA reads TGTGCCAGCAGCTTAAAGGCTGCCCGTCAAGGAGATACGCAGTATTTT.

This sequence joins TRBV10-3 and TRBJ2-7; 9 bases map to TRBD1. This CDR3 has 16 residues. Looked up from germline, CDR1 is ENHRY and CDR2 is SYGVKD. V lost 6 bases and J lost 0; bases outside the gene matches: 9. CDR3 residues: CAISTGTGRSSYEQYF. CDR3 nucleotides: TGTGCCATCAGCACCGGGACAGGGCGAAGCTCCTACGAGCAGTACTTC.

V and J are TRBV28 and TRBJ2-1; 9 bases are a match to TRBD2. CDR3 length: 15 amino acids. From germline, CDR1 is MDHEN and CDR2 SYDVKM. After removal of 7 bases from V and 9 bases from J, the junction contained 13 bases not matched to a gene. CDR3 nucleotides: TGTGCCAGCACCCCGTGGGGCGGGGGGGCCTCTGAGCAGTTCTTC. It yields the protein CASTPWGGGASEQFF.

CDR3 bases: TGTGCCAGCAGTGAATGGGTACTGGATACGCAGTATTTT. It yields the protein CASSEWVLDTQYF. The chain couples TRBV6-1 to TRBJ2-3; D gene ambiguous. The CDR3 is 13 amino acids. Per germline, CDR1 MNHNS and CDR2 SASEGT. V lost 2 bases and J 6 bases, leaving 9 bases between the germline ends.

This clone appeared a few times. The chain's CDR3 is CASSQSIGKRQPQHF. The CDR3 nucleotides are TGCGCCAGCAGCCAATCCATTGGGAAGAGACAGCCCCAGCATTTT. V usage is TRBV4-1 and J usage is TRBJ1-5; D is unresolved. Germline values: CDR1 MGHRA, CDR2 YSYEKL. Trimming pared 2 bases from V and 7 bases from J, leaving 15 bases between. This CDR3 has 15 residues.

The gene calls are TRBV5-4 and TRBJ2-1; 13 nucleotides line up with TRBD2. This CDR3 comprises 16 residues. Trimming at V came to 2 bases and at J to 6 bases, leaving 5 bases not matched to a gene. Germline values: CDR1 SGHNT, CDR2 YYREEE (reference sequence). The CDR3 DNA follows: TGTGCCAGCAGCTTAGGACTAGCGGGGGAATCCAATGAGCAGTTCTTC. Translated, it gives CASSLGLAGESNEQFF.

A remark on this clone: The identical CDR3 is also encoded by other nucleotide sequences in the sample. CDR3 nucleotide sequence: TGTGCCAGCAGCTTAGGGTCCACAGATACGCAGTATTTT. Translated: CASSLGSTDTQYF. The chain carries TRBV5-6 and TRBJ2-3, with no clear D. Between the trimmed V and J ends, which lost 2 bases and 2 bases, there was a span of 6 bases. Looked up from germline, CDR1 is SGHDT and CDR2 is YYEEEE. The CDR3 runs 13 residues. Complete variable domain (other parts from reference TRBV5-6 and TRBJ2-3): DAGVTQSPTHLIKTRGQQVTLRCSPKSGHDTVSWYQQALGQGPQFIFQYYEEEERQRGNFPDRFSGHQFPNYSSELNVNALLLGDSALYLCASSLGSTDTQYFGPGTRLTVL.